This passage covers 32 T cell receptor beta chains from one sample sequenced in a study of blood T cell repertoires in COVID-19. Sequencing used immunoSEQ multiplex PCR; TCRdb keeps in-frame clones, though not all of them. Here the sample spans over 70,000 clones, approximately 83% being singletons. Sequenced sample: peripheral blood. Receptors originate from a man under 40 with COVID-19, enrolled during active disease.

This clone has only a few counts. The V call is TRBV11-2, the J call TRBJ1-1; possibly TRBD1 for D (6 bases). Trimming shortened V by 8 bases and J by 7 bases, and 8 bases separated the two germline ends. The CDR3 loop spans 10 amino acids. CDR1 is SGHAT, CDR2 FQNNGV, per germline. The CDR3 here is CASADSEAFF. CDR3 bases: TGTGCCAGCGCGGACAGTGAAGCTTTCTTT.

Judged by abundance, this clone is large. The chain joins TRBV28 to TRBJ2-3; unclear D gene. Germline V lookup: CDR1 MDHEN, CDR2 SYDVKM. Trimming removed 4 bases at V and 7 bases at J, with 9 bases between. The CDR3 totals 12 residues. This chain's CDR3 is CASSSVQNTQYF. The CDR3 bases are TGTGCCAGCAGTTCGGTTCAAAATACGCAGTATTTT.

The CDR3, as DNA: TGTGCCAGCAGCTTGGAACTATTCGGGGCCAACGTCCTGACTTTC. Protein sequence: CASSLELFGANVLTF. The chain has TRBV5-4 and TRBJ2-6, with D hard to call. CDR1 SGHNT and CDR2 YYREEE come from the germline V gene (reference sequence). The V end was cut by 0 bases, the J end by 4 bases, with 8 bases between. This CDR3 comprises 15 residues.

CDR3 bases: TGCAGCGTTGGGGACAGCCATCAGCCCCAGCATTTT. Translation gives CSVGDSHQPQHF. The chain recombines TRBV29-1 with TRBJ1-5; 7 bases map to TRBD1. The trim removed 4 bases at V and 5 bases at J, leaving 2 bases unmatched. Germline V gene sequence: CDR1 SQVTM, CDR2 ANQGSEA. CDR3 size: 12 residues.

This chain connects TRBV4-3 to TRBJ2-7, with 9 positions matching TRBD2. Losses at the gene ends were 4 bases for V and 3 bases for J; bases not matched to a gene: 4. This CDR3 contains 14 residues. Germline lookup yields CDR1 LGHNA and CDR2 YSLEER. The CDR3 reads CASSRELAGYEQYF. The DNA for the CDR3 is TGCGCCAGCAGCCGGGAACTAGCGGGCTACGAGCAGTACTTC.

The chain joins TRBV18 to TRBJ2-7; 7 nucleotides align to TRBD1. The CDR3 length is 14 residues. The germline V gene has CDR1 KGHSH and CDR2 LQKENI. Germline trimming cut 3 bases from V and 3 bases from J; bases unmatched to any gene: 5. The CDR3 loop reads CASSPVQGNYEQYF. The CDR3 DNA follows: TGTGCCAGCTCACCTGTACAGGGGAACTACGAGCAGTACTTC.

The V call is TRBV7-2, the J call TRBJ2-7, with D possibly TRBD2 on 6 matching bases. V was pared by 5 bases and J by 6 bases, with 17 bases between. Germline CDR1 SGHTA, CDR2 FQGNSA. The length of the CDR3 is 14 residues. In DNA, the CDR3 is TGTGCCAGCAGCACGCGGGACGGCGGGTCCGAGCAGTACTTC. Protein sequence: CASSTRDGGSEQYF.

The CDR3 loop reads CASRGTARNYGYTF. CDR3 nucleotide sequence: TGTGCCAGCAGGGGGACAGCAAGAAACTATGGCTACACCTTC. The chain combines TRBV28 with TRBJ1-2, with 7 bases aligning to TRBD1. Germline V gene lookup returns CDR1 MDHEN and CDR2 SYDVKM. The CDR3 contains 14 residues. Trimming cost V 6 bases and J 2 bases; bases outside gene matches: 6.

This clone was picked up one time. The rearrangement links TRBV6-5 to TRBJ2-7; 7 bases fit TRBD2. The V segment lost 5 bases and the J segment 3 bases; nucleotides outside the gene matches: 10. Germline V gene sequence: CDR1 MNHEY, CDR2 SVGAGI. The CDR3 is made up of 15 amino acids. The CDR3 nucleotides read TGTGCCAGCAGTCTCCTTTCGGGGGGACTCTACGAGCAGTACTTC. Translated, it gives CASSLLSGGLYEQYF.

The chain links TRBV5-6 to TRBJ1-2; D unclear. The germline V gene encodes CDR1 SGHDT and CDR2 YYEEEE. Deletions cut 4 bases from V and 0 bases from J, with 16 bases between. The CDR3 is made up of 16 amino acids. The CDR3 region is CASSASSRVTNYGYTF. The CDR3, as DNA: TGTGCCAGCAGCGCCTCCTCCCGCGTAACTAACTATGGCTACACCTTC.

This clone appeared a single time. The V call is TRBV30, the J call TRBJ2-2, with 7 bases aligning to TRBD2. The length of the CDR3 is 18 residues. CDR1 GTSNPN and CDR2 SVGIG come from the germline V gene (reference sequence). Trimming removed 1 base from V and 3 bases from J; junction bases left unmatched: 14. The CDR3 bases are TGTGCCTGGAGTGGTCCCCCATTTAGGCTAGCGGACACCGGGGAGCTGTTTTTT. Amino acids: CAWSGPPFRLADTGELFF.

V is TRBV7-9 and J is TRBJ2-2; D is undetermined. The CDR3 contains 12 residues. Between the trimmed V and J ends, which lost 5 bases and 3 bases, there was a span of 4 bases. Per germline, CDR1 SEHNR and CDR2 FQNEAQ (reference sequence). CDR3: CASSPYTGELFF. CDR3 nucleotides: TGTGCCAGCAGCCCCTACACCGGGGAGCTGTTTTTT. The full variable domain, completed using reference TRBV7-9 and TRBJ2-2, is DTGVSQNPRHKITKRGQNVTFRCDPISEHNRLYWYRQTLGQGPEFLTYFQNEAQLEKSRLLSDRFSAERPKGSFSTLEIQRTEQGDSAMYLCASSPYTGELFFGEGSRLTVL.

Concerning this clone: At one boundary the junction diverges from the germline segment, which might be a read error. This sequence joins TRBV12-5 and TRBJ2-4; tentatively, D is TRBD1 (6 bases). This CDR3 region has 14 residues. Germline loops: CDR1 LGHNT, CDR2 FRNRAP. The CDR3 reads CASGIGQDEGEIHF. In DNA form, the CDR3 reads TGTGCTAGTGGTATAGGACAAGATGAGGGGGAAATACACTTC.

This clone was recorded once. The chain links TRBV30 to TRBJ2-5; D is possibly TRBD2 (6 bases). Per the germline V gene, CDR1 is GTSNPN and CDR2 is SVGIG (reference sequence). The CDR3 has 13 residues. V lost 0 bases and J lost 4, with 9 bases in between. The CDR3 sequence: CAWSVSGRETQYF. DNA of the CDR3: TGTGCCTGGAGTGTATCCGGGAGAGAGACCCAGTACTTC.

The chain links TRBV2 to TRBJ1-2; D is unresolved. The V gene lost 7 bases and the J gene lost 1 base, with 13 bases spanning the gap. The germline gives CDR1 SNHLY, CDR2 FYNNEI. This CDR3 comprises 14 residues. In nucleotides, the CDR3 is TGTGCCAGCACTCTCGAGCACAGTAACTATGGCTACACCTTC. It is translated as CASTLEHSNYGYTF.

This sequence joins TRBV7-2 and TRBJ2-1, with 10 nucleotides matching TRBD2. CDR1 is SGHTA and CDR2 is FQGNSA in the germline V gene. V shed 1 base and J 6 bases; nucleotides not matched to a gene: 6. The CDR3 has 16 amino acids. The CDR3: CASSLGRTSGVNEQFF. The CDR3 DNA reads TGTGCCAGCAGCTTAGGCCGGACTAGCGGAGTCAATGAGCAGTTCTTC.

The chain joins TRBV3-1 (or the pseudogene TRBV3-2) to TRBJ2-2; no definite D call. Deletions cut 4 bases from V and 1 base from J, with 7 bases between. The CDR3 covers 14 residues. CDR1 and CDR2 from the germline V gene are LGHDT and YNNKEL (reference sequence). The CDR3 DNA reads as TGTGCCAGCAGCCGACGCGGGAACACCGGGGAGCTGTTTTTT. Translated: CASSRRGNTGELFF.

The V call is TRBV6-4, the J call TRBJ2-6; 7 bases line up with TRBD1. Per germline, CDR1 MRHNA and CDR2 SNTAGT. V lost 8 bases to trimming and J lost 2 bases; unmatched junction nucleotides: 3. CDR3 size: 14 residues. This CDR3 is CASSDRAGANVLTF. The DNA of the CDR3 is TGTGCCAGCTCAGACAGGGCTGGGGCCAACGTCCTGACTTTC.

CDR3 protein: CATSRALDTYSGNTIYF. The CDR3 region has the DNA TGTGCCACCAGCAGAGCCTTGGACACCTACTCTGGAAACACCATATATTTT. The chain couples TRBV15 to TRBJ1-3; D may be TRBD1 (5 bases). Germline lookup yields CDR1 LNHNV and CDR2 YYDKDF (reference sequence). Deletions cut 1 base from V and 0 bases from J, with 13 bases between. This CDR3 contains 17 residues.

The chain joins TRBV10-3 to TRBJ2-7; TRBD2 aligns across 7 bases. The V segment lost 4 bases and the J segment 2 bases; nucleotides outside the gene matches: 11. The CDR3 is made up of 16 amino acids. CDR1 is ENHRY and CDR2 is SYGVKD in the germline V gene. CDR3 nucleotide sequence: TGTGCCATCAGTGTACAAACCAGCGGGATAACCTACGAGCAGTACTTC. Translation: CAISVQTSGITYEQYF.

This sequence joins TRBV28 and TRBJ2-7; 12 positions match TRBD2. Germline V CDR1 and CDR2: MDHEN, SYDVKM. With V trimmed by 4 bases and J by 2 bases, 3 bases remained unmatched. The CDR3 extends over 15 amino acids. CDR3 loop: CASSSGLAGTYEQYF. The CDR3 DNA reads as TGTGCCAGCAGTTCCGGACTAGCGGGAACCTACGAGCAGTACTTC.

V gene TRBV3-1 (or the pseudogene TRBV3-2) combines with J gene TRBJ2-1, with a possible D match to TRBD2 (6 bases). Trimming pared 0 bases from V and 8 bases from J, leaving 11 bases between. This CDR3 spans 14 amino acids. The germline gives CDR1 LGHDT, CDR2 YNNKEL (reference sequence). The CDR3 spells CASSQEGRDYEQFF. DNA of the CDR3: TGTGCCAGCAGCCAAGAGGGCCGGGACTATGAGCAGTTCTTC.

The sample holds a few counts of this clone. The chain combines TRBV19 with TRBJ2-1; TRBD2 matches at 8 bases. The CDR3 runs to 14 residues. Trimming removed 4 bases from V and 9 bases from J; junction bases left unmatched: 8. Germline V lookup: CDR1 LNHDA, CDR2 SQIVND (reference sequence). CDR3 sequence (DNA): TGTGCCAGTAGTACCACCGGGACTAGAAGTGAGCAGTTCTTC. It specifies CASSTTGTRSEQFF.

The V call is TRBV6-5, the J call TRBJ1-1, with D hard to call. CDR3 size: 15 residues. Germline lookup yields CDR1 MNHEY and CDR2 SVGAGI. Trimming took 3 bases from V and 3 from J, leaving 14 bases between them. The CDR3 here is CASSYYAEADTEAFF. In nucleotides, the CDR3 is TGTGCCAGCAGTTATTATGCTGAGGCTGACACTGAAGCTTTCTTT.

CDR3 nucleotides: TGTGCCAGCAGCGGAAGCGGGAGGGGGACCGGGGAGCTGTTTTTT. Translated: CASSGSGRGTGELFF. The rearrangement uses TRBV3-1 (or the pseudogene TRBV3-2) and TRBJ2-2; 10 bases map to TRBD2. The CDR3 runs to 15 residues. CDR1 LGHDT and CDR2 YNNKEL come from the germline V gene (reference sequence). With 5 bases clipped from V and 5 bases from J, the junction kept 5 bases outside the gene matches.

The genes are TRBV28 and TRBJ1-1, with D uncertain. The CDR3 length is 13 residues. Trimming stripped 5 bases from V and 10 bases from J, with 17 bases between. Germline V gene lookup returns CDR1 MDHEN and CDR2 SYDVKM. Here the CDR3 DNA reads TGTGCCAGCAGTCTACAAAACGGGGTAGGAGCTTTCTTT. It encodes CASSLQNGVGAFF.

The chain employs TRBV28 and TRBJ1-5; D not resolved. With 2 bases removed from V and 5 bases from J, the gap between germline ends came to 7 bases. In germline, CDR1 is MDHEN, CDR2 SYDVKM. CDR3 length: 13 residues. CDR3 nucleotide sequence: TGTGCCAGCAGTTTAGGGCTGGATCAGCCCCAGCATTTT. This gives the protein CASSLGLDQPQHF.

This clone occurred a few times. V usage is TRBV30 and J usage is TRBJ1-1, with D possibly TRBD1 on 6 matching bases. Germline lookup yields CDR1 GTSNPN and CDR2 SVGIG (reference sequence). The CDR3 is made up of 13 amino acids. Trimming pared 4 bases from V and 5 bases from J, leaving 14 bases between. The CDR3 nucleotides are TGTGCCTGGACACGAGGGGGATTAACTGAAGCTTTCTTT. Its protein is CAWTRGGLTEAFF.

This clone was counted between two and nine times. This rearrangement joins TRBV19 to TRBJ2-3; TRBD2 might be the D (5 bases). The CDR3 has 15 amino acids. CDR1 and CDR2 from the germline V gene are LNHDA and SQIVND (reference sequence). V shed 5 bases and J shed 2 bases, with 14 bases lying between them. CDR3 nucleotide sequence: TGTGCCAGTAGTCTTAGCCGGCGGGCCACAGATACGCAGTATTTT. Protein sequence: CASSLSRRATDTQYF.

The chain couples TRBV6-4 to TRBJ2-1, with TRBD2 matching over 8 bases. CDR3 length: 13 amino acids. Per germline, CDR1 MRHNA and CDR2 SNTAGT. V was pared by 8 bases and J by 4 bases, with 4 bases of the junction left unmatched. The CDR3 is CASGTGGYNEQFF. CDR3 nucleotides: TGTGCCAGCGGCACGGGGGGGTACAATGAGCAGTTCTTC.

The V and J genes are TRBV24-1 and TRBJ1-2; D perhaps matches TRBD1 (5 bases). This CDR3 contains 13 residues. Germline CDR1 is KGHDR and CDR2 is SFDVKD. Trimming left V 4 bases short and J 5 bases short, with 10 bases between. The CDR3: CATSEITGYGYTF. The CDR3 DNA sequence: TGTGCCACCAGTGAAATAACAGGATATGGCTACACCTTC.

This clone turned up a few times. The chain has TRBV2 and TRBJ2-3; 8 bases are shared with TRBD2. V was clipped by 11 bases and J by 2 bases; unmatched bases: 12. Germline values: CDR1 SNHLY, CDR2 FYNNEI. This CDR3 region has 15 residues. The CDR3: CAGKSGRGDTDTQYF. The CDR3 DNA reads TGTGCCGGTAAAAGCGGGAGAGGGGACACAGATACGCAGTATTTT. Variable domain in full (rest from reference TRBV2 and TRBJ2-3): EPEVTQTPSHQVTQMGQEVILRCVPISNHLYFYWYRQILGQKVEFLVSFYNNEISEKSEIFDDQFSVERPDGSNFTLKIRSTKLEDSAMYFCAGKSGRGDTDTQYFGPGTRLTVL.